This TCR beta chain derives from a study of cytomegalovirus exposure and HLA in healthy donors. Primers: 60 Vbeta forward and 13 Jbeta reverse. The repertoire was sequenced with immunoSEQ multiplex PCR; TCRdb's copy has only in-frame clones and lacks some. The table has under 200,000 clones, 80% to 90% seen once. Trimming cost V 3 bases and J 1 base; bases outside gene matches: 7. Germline CDR1 reads MDHEN; CDR2 reads SYDVKM. The CDR3 length is 18 residues. The sequence was collected from a woman in her late teens or twenties in good health and CMV-seronegative. The sample was PBMCs. The chain recombines TRBV28 with TRBJ2-5, with 14 bases fitting TRBD2. CDR3 sequence: CASSFGLAGGSIQETQYF. CDR3 bases: TGTGCCAGCAGTTTCGGACTAGCGGGAGGTTCCATCCAAGAGACCCAGTACTTC.